The present TCR beta chain was sequenced within a study of T cell responses to AZD1222 COVID-19 vaccine. The CDR3 extends over 17 amino acids. The germline V and J ends were trimmed by 2 bases and 0 bases, with 14 bases remaining between them. The germline CDR1 and CDR2 sequences are SGHVS and FNYEAQ. Method: immunoSEQ multiplex PCR; TCRdb's copy keeps in-frame clones and lacks some. The table records tens of thousands of clones, 80% to 90% of them present only once. For this clone: Its antigen is unidentified.

Study conclusions and caveats: Females made up more of the donors, who were largely white British, and clonal diversity may have come out too low. Targets within unmutated variant regions were reportedly found for nearly half of spike-specific TCRs.

This receptor was obtained from an adult in good health. Sequences were derived from peripheral blood, sampled on day 0 of AZD1222 vaccination. The chain joins TRBV7-6 to TRBJ1-3; D ambiguous. CDR3 sequence (DNA): TGTGCCAGCAGCTTAAACCCGGGGTCGGGCTCTGGAAACACCATATATTTT. It encodes CASSLNPGSGSGNTIYF.